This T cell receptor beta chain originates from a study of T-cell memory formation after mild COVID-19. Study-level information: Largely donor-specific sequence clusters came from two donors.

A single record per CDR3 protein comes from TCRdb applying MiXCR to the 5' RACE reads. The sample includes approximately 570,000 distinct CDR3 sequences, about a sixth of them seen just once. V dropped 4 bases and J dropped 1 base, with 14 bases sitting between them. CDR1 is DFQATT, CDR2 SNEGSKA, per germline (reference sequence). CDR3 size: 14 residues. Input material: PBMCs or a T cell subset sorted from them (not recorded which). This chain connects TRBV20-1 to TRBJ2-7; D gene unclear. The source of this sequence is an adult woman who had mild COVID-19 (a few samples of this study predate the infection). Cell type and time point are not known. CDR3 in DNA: TGCAGTGCTACCACCCATGGAATTTCCTACGAGCAGTACTTC. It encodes CSATTHGISYEQYF.